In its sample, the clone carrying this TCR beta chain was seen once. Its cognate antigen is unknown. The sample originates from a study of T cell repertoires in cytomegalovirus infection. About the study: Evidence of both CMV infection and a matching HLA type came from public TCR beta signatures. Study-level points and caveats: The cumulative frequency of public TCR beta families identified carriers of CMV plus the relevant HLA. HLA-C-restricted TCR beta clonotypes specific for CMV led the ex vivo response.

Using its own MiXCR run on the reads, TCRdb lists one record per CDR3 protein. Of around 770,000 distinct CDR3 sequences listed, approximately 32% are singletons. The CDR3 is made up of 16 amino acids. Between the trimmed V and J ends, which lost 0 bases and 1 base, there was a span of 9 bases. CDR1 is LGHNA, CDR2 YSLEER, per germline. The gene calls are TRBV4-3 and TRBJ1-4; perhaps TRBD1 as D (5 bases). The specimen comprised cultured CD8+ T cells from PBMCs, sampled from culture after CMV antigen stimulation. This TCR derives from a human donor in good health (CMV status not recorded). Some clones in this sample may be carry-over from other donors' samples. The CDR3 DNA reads TGCGCCAGCAGCCAAGAGGACCAGGGAACTAATGAAAAACTGTTTTTT. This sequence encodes CASSQEDQGTNEKLFF.